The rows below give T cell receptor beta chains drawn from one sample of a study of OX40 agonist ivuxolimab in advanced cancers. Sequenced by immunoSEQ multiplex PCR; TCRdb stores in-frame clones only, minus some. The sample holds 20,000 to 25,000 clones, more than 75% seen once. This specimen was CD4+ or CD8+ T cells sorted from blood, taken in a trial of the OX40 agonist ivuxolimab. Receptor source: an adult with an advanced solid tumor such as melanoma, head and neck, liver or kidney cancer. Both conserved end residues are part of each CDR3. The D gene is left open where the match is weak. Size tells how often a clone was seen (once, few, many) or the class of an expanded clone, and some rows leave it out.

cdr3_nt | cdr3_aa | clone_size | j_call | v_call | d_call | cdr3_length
TGTGCCAGTAGTAGTAGCCCGGACACTGAAGCTTTCTTT | CASSSSPDTEAFF | NA | TRBJ1-1 | TRBV19 | NA | 13
TGCGCCAGCAGCCAAGTTGAGACAGGGGGGACTGAAGCTTTCTTT | CASSQVETGGTEAFF | NA | TRBJ1-1 | TRBV4-1 | TRBD1 | 15
TGCGCCAGCAGGCGCTATGTGGGTTCTAATGAAAAACTGTTTTTT | CASRRYVGSNEKLFF | NA | TRBJ1-4 | TRBV5-1 | NA | 15
TGTGCCAGCTCACCCATTTGGGACAGGGGGTCAAAACTGTTTTTT | CASSPIWDRGSKLFF | NA | TRBJ1-4 | TRBV18 | TRBD1 | 15
TGTGCCAGCAGTGACAATCATAGCGGGAGACCGAAGACCCAGTACTTC | CASSDNHSGRPKTQYF | NA | TRBJ2-5 | TRBV2 | TRBD2 | 16
TGCGCCAGCAGCTCCGACGGGACAGGCTTCAGATATGGCTACACCTTC | CASSSDGTGFRYGYTF | NA | TRBJ1-2 | TRBV5-1 | TRBD1 | 16
TGTGCCAGCAGAGCGGGGGGCTACGAGCAGTACTTC | CASRAGGYEQYF | NA | TRBJ2-7 | TRBV2 | TRBD2 | 12
TGCGCCAGCAGCTTGGGGGCAGCGTCTGAAGCTTTCTTT | CASSLGAASEAFF | NA | TRBJ1-1 | TRBV5-1 | NA | 13
TGTGCCAGCAGACTACTAAACACCGGGGAGCTGTTTTTT | CASRLLNTGELFF | once | TRBJ2-2 | TRBV27 | NA | 13
TGTGCCAGCAGTTACTCGACTCAGCCCCAGCATTTT | CASSYSTQPQHF | NA | TRBJ1-5 | TRBV6-6 | NA | 12
TGTGCCAGCAGCTTATACACCTTTGGCAATGGCTACACCTTC | CASSLYTFGNGYTF | NA | TRBJ1-2 | TRBV7-9 | NA | 14
TGTGCCAGCACTGGGGGTCCAGGTACGCAGTATTTT | CASTGGPGTQYF | NA | TRBJ2-3 | TRBV27 | NA | 12